This T cell receptor beta chain is from a study of blood T cell repertoires in COVID-19. Study information: The study drew acute and convalescent COVID-19 samples from the United States, Italy and Spain. PBMCs, B-cell-depleted T cells, or T cells provided the cDNA or gDNA that made up the material.

As handled by the study authors: Scientists estimated how many nucleated cells there were by amplifying reference gene primers. Method: immunoSEQ multiplex PCR; TCRdb's copy keeps in-frame clones and lacks some. The V and J calls and clone size come from that table; D and trimming were worked out from the DNA. The sample lists roughly 170,000 clones, approximately 87% occurring once. Sequencing input: peripheral blood. The TCR was taken from a man aged 70-80 years with active or convalescent COVID-19.

DNA for the CDR3: TGCGCCAGCAGCGCGAGCTACAACACCGGGGAGCTGTTTTTT. Its protein is CASSASYNTGELFF. V is TRBV5-1 and J is TRBJ2-2; D remains unclear. V lost 4 bases to trimming and J lost 2 bases, with 9 bases between them. CDR1 and CDR2 from the germline V gene are SGHRS and YFSETQ. The CDR3 contains 14 residues.